Following are 8 T cell receptor beta chains from one sample sequenced in a study of CD8 T cells in Susac syndrome. Reverse transcription used roughly 0.45 to 1 ug RNA and random hexamers. Each CDR3 protein gets one entry after TCRdb re-called the immunoSEQ multiplex PCR reads with MiXCR. The sample shows approximately 150,000 distinct CDR3 sequences, nearly 97% of them seen only once. Sequencing was done on a sample of CD4+ T cells from PBMCs. The receptors shown here come from a human donor with Susac syndrome.

The chain recombines TRBV4-1 with TRBJ2-6, with 11 nucleotides matching TRBD1. V shed 3 bases, J shed 0 bases, and the junction held 7 bases outside the gene matches. The CDR3 spans 19 residues. Germline CDR1 MGHRA, CDR2 YSYEKL. This CDR3 is CASSQSLGTGGSGANVLTF. CDR3 bases: TGCGCCAGCAGCCAGAGTCTCGGGACAGGGGGCTCTGGGGCCAACGTCCTGACTTTC.

This clonotype was recorded only once. CDR3 DNA: TGTGCCAGCAGTACCAGCGGAACGGGGGGTGAGCAGTTCTTC. Protein: CASSTSGTGGEQFF. V is TRBV28 and J is TRBJ2-1, with TRBD2 matching 7 bases. Looked up from germline, CDR1 is MDHEN and CDR2 is SYDVKM. The ends lost 5 bases at V and 9 bases at J; junction bases unmatched: 10. The CDR3 loop spans 14 amino acids.

The V and J genes are TRBV4-2 and TRBJ2-1; D might be TRBD2 (6 bases). Trimming removed 0 bases at V and 6 bases at J, with 12 bases between. The germline V gene encodes CDR1 LGHNA and CDR2 YNFKEQ. CDR3 length: 15 amino acids. The CDR3 loop is CASSQDRVTSNEQFF. The CDR3 region has the DNA TGTGCCAGCAGCCAAGATCGGGTGACTAGCAATGAGCAGTTCTTC.

V and J are TRBV28 and TRBJ2-7; possibly TRBD2 for D (7 bases). V was pared by 6 bases and J by 0 bases, with 18 bases between. Germline CDR1 MDHEN, CDR2 SYDVKM. This CDR3 contains 16 residues. The CDR3 is CASSPPRGGASYEQYF. Here the CDR3 DNA reads TGTGCCAGCAGCCCCCCTAGGGGGGGAGCCTCCTACGAGCAGTACTTC.

This clonotype was seen just once. The chain is built from TRBV6-2 or TRBV6-3 and TRBJ2-6; D remains unclear. The CDR3 extends over 15 amino acids. Per germline, CDR1 MNHEY and CDR2 SVGEGT. The V and J ends lost 7 bases and 4 bases respectively, with 14 bases between them. This chain's CDR3 is CASTPDAAGANVLTF. The CDR3 DNA reads as TGTGCCAGCACCCCGGACGCAGCCGGGGCCAACGTCCTGACTTTC.

The chain is built from TRBV24-1 and TRBJ1-2; D remains unclear. The CDR3 contains 10 residues. The V gene lost 10 bases and the J gene lost 8 bases, with 10 bases spanning the gap. Germline lookup yields CDR1 KGHDR and CDR2 SFDVKD. The CDR3 sequence is CATQNNGYTF. CDR3 sequence (DNA): TGTGCCACACAAAACAACGGCTACACCTTC.

The chain links TRBV14 to TRBJ2-7; TRBD2 is a possible D gene (5 bases). The CDR3 has 12 residues. CDR1 and CDR2 (germline): SGHDN, FVKESK. Trimming stripped 6 bases from V and 6 bases from J, with 12 bases between. The CDR3 loop reads CASRQPGGEQYF. CDR3 bases: TGTGCCAGCAGGCAACCTGGAGGCGAGCAGTACTTC.

This clonotype appeared a single time. The V gene is TRBV24-1, the J gene TRBJ1-2, with 7 bases matching TRBD1. The CDR3 totals 15 residues. The germline V gene encodes CDR1 KGHDR and CDR2 SFDVKD. The trim removed 5 bases at V and 2 bases at J, leaving 7 bases unmatched. The CDR3 region is CATSGAPGQNYGYTF. CDR3 coding DNA: TGTGCCACCAGTGGGGCCCCGGGACAGAACTATGGCTACACCTTC.